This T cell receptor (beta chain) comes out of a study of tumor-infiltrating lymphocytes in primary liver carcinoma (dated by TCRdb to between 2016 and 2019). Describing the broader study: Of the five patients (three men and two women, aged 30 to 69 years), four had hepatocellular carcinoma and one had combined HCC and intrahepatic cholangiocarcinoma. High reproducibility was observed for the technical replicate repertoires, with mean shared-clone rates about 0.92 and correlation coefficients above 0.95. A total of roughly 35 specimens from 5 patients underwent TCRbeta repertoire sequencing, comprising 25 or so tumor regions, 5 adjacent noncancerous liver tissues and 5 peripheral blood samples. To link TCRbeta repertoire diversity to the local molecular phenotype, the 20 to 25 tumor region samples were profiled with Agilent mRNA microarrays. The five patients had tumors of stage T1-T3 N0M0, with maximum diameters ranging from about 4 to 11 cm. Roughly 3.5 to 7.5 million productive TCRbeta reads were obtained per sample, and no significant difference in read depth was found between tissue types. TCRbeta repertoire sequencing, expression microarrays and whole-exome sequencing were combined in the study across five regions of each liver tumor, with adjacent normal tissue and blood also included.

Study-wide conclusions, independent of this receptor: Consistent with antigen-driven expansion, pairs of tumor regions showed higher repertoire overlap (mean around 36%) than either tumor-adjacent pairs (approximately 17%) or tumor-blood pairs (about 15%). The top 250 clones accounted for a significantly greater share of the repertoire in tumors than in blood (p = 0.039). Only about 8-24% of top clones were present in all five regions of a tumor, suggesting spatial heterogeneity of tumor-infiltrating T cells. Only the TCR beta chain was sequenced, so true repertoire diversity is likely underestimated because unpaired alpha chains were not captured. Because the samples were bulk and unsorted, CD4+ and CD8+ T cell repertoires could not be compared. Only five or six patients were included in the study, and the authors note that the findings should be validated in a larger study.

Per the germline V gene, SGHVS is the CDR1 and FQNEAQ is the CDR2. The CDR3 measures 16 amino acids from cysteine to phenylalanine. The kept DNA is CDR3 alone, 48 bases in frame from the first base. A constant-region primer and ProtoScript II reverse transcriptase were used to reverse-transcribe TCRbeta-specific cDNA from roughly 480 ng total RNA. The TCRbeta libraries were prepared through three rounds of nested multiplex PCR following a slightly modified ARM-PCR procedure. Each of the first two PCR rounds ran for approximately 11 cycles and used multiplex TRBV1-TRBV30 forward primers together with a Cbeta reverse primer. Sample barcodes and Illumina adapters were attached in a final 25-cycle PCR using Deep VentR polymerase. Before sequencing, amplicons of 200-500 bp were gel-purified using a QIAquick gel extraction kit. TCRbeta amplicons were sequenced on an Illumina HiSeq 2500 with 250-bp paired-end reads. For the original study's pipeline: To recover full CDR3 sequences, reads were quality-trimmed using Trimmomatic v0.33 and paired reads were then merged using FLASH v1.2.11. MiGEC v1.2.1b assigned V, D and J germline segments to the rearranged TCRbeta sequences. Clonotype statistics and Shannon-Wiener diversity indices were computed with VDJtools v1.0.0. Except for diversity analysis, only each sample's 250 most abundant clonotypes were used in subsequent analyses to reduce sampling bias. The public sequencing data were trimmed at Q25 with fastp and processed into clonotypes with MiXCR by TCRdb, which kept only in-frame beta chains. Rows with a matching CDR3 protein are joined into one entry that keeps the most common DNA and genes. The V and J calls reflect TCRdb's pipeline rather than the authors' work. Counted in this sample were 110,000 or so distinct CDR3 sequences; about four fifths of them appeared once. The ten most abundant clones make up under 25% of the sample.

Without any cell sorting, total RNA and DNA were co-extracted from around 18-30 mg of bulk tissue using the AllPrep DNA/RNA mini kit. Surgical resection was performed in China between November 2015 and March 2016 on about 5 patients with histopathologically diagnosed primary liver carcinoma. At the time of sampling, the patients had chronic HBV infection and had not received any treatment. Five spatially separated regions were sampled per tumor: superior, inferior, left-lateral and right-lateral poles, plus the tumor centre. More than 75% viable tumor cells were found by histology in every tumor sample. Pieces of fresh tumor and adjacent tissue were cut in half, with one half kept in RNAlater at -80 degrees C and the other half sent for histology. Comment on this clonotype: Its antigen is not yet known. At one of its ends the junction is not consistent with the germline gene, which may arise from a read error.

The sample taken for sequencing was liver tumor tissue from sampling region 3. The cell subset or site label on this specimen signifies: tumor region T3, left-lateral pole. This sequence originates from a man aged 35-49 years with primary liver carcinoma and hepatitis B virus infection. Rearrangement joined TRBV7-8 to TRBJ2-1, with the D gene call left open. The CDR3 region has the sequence CANSLASGSSFGELFF. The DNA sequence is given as TGTGCCAACAGCTTAGCCTCGGGTAGCTCATTCGGTGAGCTGTTCTTC.